Below, one T cell receptor beta chain is given with its context. The data were taken from a study of blood T cell repertoires in COVID-19. Background on the study: From T cells, B-cell-depleted T cells, or PBMCs came the material, which was cDNA or gDNA.

Original handling: How many nucleated cells were present was estimated from reference gene primer amplification. The table came from immunoSEQ multiplex PCR; TCRdb's copy has only in-frame clones and leaves some out. V and J calls and clone size are copied from that table; D and trimming were computed from the DNA. This table has 65,000 to 80,000 clones, roughly 90% appearing once. Per the germline V gene, CDR1 is MGHDK and CDR2 is SYGVNS. The CDR3 loop spans 18 amino acids. Unmatched junction bases numbered 12, after V lost 6 bases and J lost 5 bases. Specimen: peripheral blood. The sequence came from a man younger than 45 with acute or convalescent COVID-19. This chain connects TRBV25-1 to TRBJ2-5, with 16 bases fitting TRBD2. CDR3 sequence reads: CASSATGLAGGTGETQYF. Written as DNA, the CDR3 is TGTGCCAGCAGCGCAACGGGACTAGCGGGAGGGACGGGGGAGACCCAGTACTTC.